The clone carrying this TCR beta chain showed up just a few times. Its antigen remains unknown. TCR beta rearrangements were amplified from peripheral blood genomic DNA. The data belong to a study of T cell repertoires in aging, cancer and after chemotherapy. Turning to the study itself: Chronic lymphocytic leukemia patients on fludarabine- or bendamustine-based regimens gave paired samples before and after chemotherapy. Study-wide points: In each cancer cohort, median generation probability increased across chemotherapy, suggesting thymic output rebounded.

TRB rearrangements spanning V, D and J were amplified using mixed TRB-A/B primers. TCRdb reprocessed the multiplex PCR reads via MiXCR and lists one record per CDR3 protein. The profile shows 1,500 or so distinct CDR3 sequences, 60% of them singletons. Germline V CDR1 and CDR2: WNHNN, SYGVQD (reference sequence). The CDR3 totals 13 residues. Trimming left V 4 bases short and J 4 bases short, with 9 bases between. The genes are TRBV10-1 and TRBJ2-3; D gene ambiguous. The specimen sequenced was blood. The sequence was collected from a human donor with a blood cancer. The CDR3 DNA reads as TGCGCCAGCAGTGTGCCCGGATCAGATACGCAGTATTTT. Translating it yields CASSVPGSDTQYF.